Below are 16 T cell receptor beta chains sequenced from a single sample in a study of Ad26.COV2.S vaccination and SARS-CoV-2 variants. The repertoire was sequenced with immunoSEQ multiplex PCR; TCRdb's copy has only in-frame clones and lacks some. The data show approximately 410,000 clones, with 92% seen just once and less than 2% held by the top ten. Treatment described: some 19 received Ad26.COV2.S at low or high dose, single or two shots; several received placebo; per-sample allocation not given. Sampling was done on day 63 after the first vaccine or placebo injection. Sample: peripheral blood, taken in a trial of Ad26.COV2.S vaccine versus placebo. These receptor sequences come from a person between 18 and 60 years old who received the Ad26.COV2.S COVID-19 vaccine or a placebo.

This sequence joins TRBV18 and TRBJ1-1, with D perhaps matching TRBD1 (6 bases). V dropped 6 bases and J dropped 1 base, with 15 bases sitting between them. Germline loops: CDR1 KGHSH, CDR2 LQKENI. The CDR3 totals 15 residues. CDR3 nucleotide sequence: TGTGCCAGCTCCCCCCAAGGACAGCCGAACACTGAAGCTTTCTTT. Its protein product is CASSPQGQPNTEAFF.

The chain combines TRBV11-2 with TRBJ2-5; D is unresolved. V dropped 7 bases and J dropped 0 bases, with 9 bases sitting between them. Germline CDR1 is SGHAT and CDR2 is FQNNGV. CDR3 length: 13 amino acids. The CDR3 DNA reads as TGTGCCAGCACTGGACCCTACCAAGAGACCCAGTACTTC. As protein: CASTGPYQETQYF.

This chain joins TRBV19 and TRBJ1-5; perhaps TRBD1 as D (5 bases). The CDR3 contains 14 residues. Trimming shortened V by 6 bases and J by 2 bases, and 11 bases separated the two germline ends. Germline V gives CDR1 LNHDA, CDR2 SQIVND (reference sequence). The CDR3 coding sequence is TGTGCCAGTAGCTCCAGGGTAGGCAATCAGCCCCAGCATTTT. Encoded protein: CASSSRVGNQPQHF. Full variable domain (rest looked up from reference TRBV19 and TRBJ1-5): DGGITQSPKYLFRKEGQNVTLSCEQNLNHDAMYWYRQDPGQGLRLIYYSQIVNDFQKGDIAEGYSVSREKKESFPLTVTSAQKNPTAFYLCASSSRVGNQPQHFGDGTRLSIL.

Comment on this clone: A junction end diverges from the germline sequence, so it may reflect a read error. The chain links TRBV6-5 to TRBJ1-4, with 8 bases that match TRBD1. Per germline, CDR1 MNHEY and CDR2 SVGAGI. This CDR3 spans 12 amino acids. CDR3: CASSYLGQGLIF. CDR3 nucleotide sequence: TGTGCCAGCAGTTACTTAGGACAGGGATTGATTTTT.

The V and J genes are TRBV7-2 and TRBJ2-1; 9 bases agree with TRBD1. The germline V gene encodes CDR1 SGHTA and CDR2 FQGNSA. The V and J ends lost 1 base and 8 bases, in that order; junction bases with no gene match: 9. CDR3 length: 16 residues. CDR3 DNA: TGTGCCAGCAGCTTAGTTGGGACAGGGAGAGGGGATGAGCAGTTCTTC. This sequence encodes CASSLVGTGRGDEQFF.

The chain has TRBV14 and TRBJ1-4; 9 positions match TRBD1. With V trimmed by 4 bases and J by 8 bases, 14 bases remained unmatched. The CDR3 covers 17 residues. Looked up from germline, CDR1 is SGHDN and CDR2 is FVKESK. Written as DNA, the CDR3 is TGTGCCAGCAGCCCGCTTCTTGGACAGGGGCGGGGAGAAAAACTGTTTTTT. Translation: CASSPLLGQGRGEKLFF.

The genes are TRBV28 and TRBJ2-3, with D maybe TRBD2 (6 bases). The CDR3 covers 15 residues. Germline V lookup: CDR1 MDHEN, CDR2 SYDVKM. V gave up 3 bases and J gave up 3 bases, with 13 bases separating them. The CDR3 loop is CASSLGGAGTDTQYF. In nucleotides, the CDR3 is TGTGCCAGCAGTTTGGGCGGGGCTGGGACAGATACGCAGTATTTT.

CDR3 region: CSASDTPNRDGWMGYTF. The CDR3 DNA reads as TGCAGTGCTAGTGATACTCCTAACCGGGACGGTTGGATGGGCTACACCTTC. This chain uses TRBV20-1 with TRBJ1-2; possibly TRBD1 for D (5 bases). CDR3 size: 17 residues. V was cut by 3 bases and J by 8 bases, with 28 bases left in between. Germline values: CDR1 DFQATT, CDR2 SNEGSKA (reference sequence).

The rearrangement uses TRBV30 and TRBJ1-2; D perhaps matches TRBD1 (5 bases). Germline V gives CDR1 GTSNPN, CDR2 SVGIG (reference sequence). This CDR3 has 12 amino acids. V lost 5 bases to trimming and J lost 4 bases, with 11 bases between them. CDR3 protein: CAWGGSVYGYTF. CDR3 bases: TGTGCCTGGGGGGGGAGTGTCTATGGCTACACCTTC.

The chain employs TRBV28 and TRBJ1-2, with a possible D match to TRBD1 (6 bases). This CDR3 is built from 14 residues. Looked up from germline, CDR1 is MDHEN and CDR2 is SYDVKM. Trimming removed 3 bases at V and 4 bases at J, with 12 bases between. DNA for the CDR3: TGTGCCAGCAGTTTGCAGGGGACGGGCTATGGCTACACCTTC. Its protein product is CASSLQGTGYGYTF.

The chain combines TRBV7-2 with TRBJ1-1; no firm D call. The length of the CDR3 is 18 residues. V was cut by 5 bases and J by 0 bases, with 22 bases left in between. CDR1 is SGHTA and CDR2 is FQGNSA in the germline V gene. In DNA, the CDR3 is TGTGCCAGCAGCCTTAGGCATTCCGGGTTCAAGGTGAACACTGAAGCTTTCTTT. It encodes CASSLRHSGFKVNTEAFF.

The rearrangement links TRBV4-3 to TRBJ2-5, with D possibly TRBD1 on 6 matching bases. Germline V gives CDR1 LGHNA, CDR2 YSLEER. The CDR3 consists of 17 residues. The V end lost 3 bases, the J end lost 3 bases, and 20 bases lay between the germline ends. CDR3 in DNA: TGCGCCAGCAGCCATCTCAGGGGTCTAAAAATTGAAGAGACCCAGTACTTC. Residues: CASSHLRGLKIEETQYF.

This clone was seen more than once but under ten times. This chain's CDR3 is CASSLDYSEAFF. CDR3 DNA: TGCGCCAGCAGCTTGGACTACAGTGAAGCTTTCTTT. The chain employs TRBV5-1 and TRBJ1-1; D remains unclear. In germline, CDR1 is SGHRS, CDR2 YFSETQ. The CDR3 totals 12 residues. V was cut by 0 bases and J by 7 bases, with 7 bases left in between.

The chain uses TRBV29-1 and TRBJ2-7, with D uncertain. The CDR3 sequence is 14 residues long. The germline gives CDR1 SQVTM, CDR2 ANQGSEA. V lost 5 bases and J 0 bases, leaving 14 bases between the germline ends. This CDR3 is CSVQDGTYSYEQYF. For the CDR3, the DNA is TGCAGCGTTCAGGACGGAACATACTCCTACGAGCAGTACTTC.

The chain recombines TRBV6-6 with TRBJ1-3; TRBD1 matches at 8 bases. J lost 3 bases, V lost 6 bases, and 10 bases had no gene match. The germline CDR1 and CDR2 sequences are MNHNY and SVGAGI (reference sequence). The CDR3 is 16 amino acids. CDR3 sequence (DNA): TGTGCCAGCAGATTTTTGACAGGGGATTATGGAAACACCATATATTTT. It translates to CASRFLTGDYGNTIYF.

The chain joins TRBV10-3 to TRBJ2-1, with D unresolved. V was pared by 0 bases and J by 9 bases, with 9 bases between. The V gene's germline CDR1 is ENHRY and CDR2 SYGVKD. This CDR3 comprises 13 residues. The chain's CDR3 is CAISESLDSEQFF. The CDR3 DNA reads TGTGCCATCAGTGAGTCGTTAGATAGTGAGCAGTTCTTC.